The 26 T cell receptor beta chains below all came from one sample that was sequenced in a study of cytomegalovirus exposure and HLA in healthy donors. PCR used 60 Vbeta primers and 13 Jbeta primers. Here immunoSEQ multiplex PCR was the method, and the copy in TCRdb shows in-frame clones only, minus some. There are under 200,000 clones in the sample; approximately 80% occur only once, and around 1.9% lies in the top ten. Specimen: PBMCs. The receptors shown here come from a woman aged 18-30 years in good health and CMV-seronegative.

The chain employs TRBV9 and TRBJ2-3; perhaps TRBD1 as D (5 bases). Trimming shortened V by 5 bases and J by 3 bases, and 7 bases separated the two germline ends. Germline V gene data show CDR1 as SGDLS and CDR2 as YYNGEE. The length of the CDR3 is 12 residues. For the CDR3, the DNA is TGTGCCAGCAGTGACAGAACAGATACGCAGTATTTT. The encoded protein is CASSDRTDTQYF.

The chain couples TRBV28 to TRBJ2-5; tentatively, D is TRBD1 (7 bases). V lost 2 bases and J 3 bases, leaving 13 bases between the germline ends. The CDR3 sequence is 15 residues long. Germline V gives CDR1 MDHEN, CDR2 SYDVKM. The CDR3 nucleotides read TGTGCCAGCAGTTTAAGTACAGGGGAGGAAGAGACCCAGTACTTC. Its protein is CASSLSTGEEETQYF.

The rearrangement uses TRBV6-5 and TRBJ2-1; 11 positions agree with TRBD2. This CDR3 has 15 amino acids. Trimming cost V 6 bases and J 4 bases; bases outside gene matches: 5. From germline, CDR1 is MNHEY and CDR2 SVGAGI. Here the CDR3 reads CASSLAGGDYNEQFF. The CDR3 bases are TGTGCCAGCAGCCTAGCGGGAGGTGATTACAATGAGCAGTTCTTC.

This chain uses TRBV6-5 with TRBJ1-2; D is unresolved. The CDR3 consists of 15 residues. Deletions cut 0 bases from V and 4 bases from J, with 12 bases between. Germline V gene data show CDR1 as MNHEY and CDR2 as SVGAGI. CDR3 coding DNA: TGTGCCAGCAGTTACTCTGTCAGCGGTACCTATGGCTACACCTTC. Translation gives CASSYSVSGTYGYTF.

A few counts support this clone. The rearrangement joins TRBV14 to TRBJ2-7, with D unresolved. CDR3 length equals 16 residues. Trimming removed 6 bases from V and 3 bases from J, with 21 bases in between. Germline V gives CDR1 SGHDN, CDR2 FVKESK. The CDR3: CASRPPMKWYHYEQYF. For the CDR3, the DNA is TGTGCCAGCAGACCCCCTATGAAGTGGTACCACTACGAGCAGTACTTC.

CDR3 sequence reads: CASSQALGQGYEQYF. DNA for the CDR3: TGTGCCAGCAGCCAAGCCCTTGGACAGGGGTACGAGCAGTACTTC. The chain carries TRBV14 and TRBJ2-7, with TRBD1 identical over 9 bases. Germline trimming cut 1 base from V and 4 bases from J; bases unmatched to any gene: 5. The germline gives CDR1 SGHDN, CDR2 FVKESK. CDR3 length equals 15 residues.

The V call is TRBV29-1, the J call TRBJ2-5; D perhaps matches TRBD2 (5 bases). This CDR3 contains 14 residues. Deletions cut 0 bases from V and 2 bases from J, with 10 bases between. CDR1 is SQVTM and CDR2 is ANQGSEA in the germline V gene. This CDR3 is CSVEDAPGQETQYF. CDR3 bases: TGCAGCGTTGAAGACGCCCCGGGGCAAGAGACCCAGTACTTC.

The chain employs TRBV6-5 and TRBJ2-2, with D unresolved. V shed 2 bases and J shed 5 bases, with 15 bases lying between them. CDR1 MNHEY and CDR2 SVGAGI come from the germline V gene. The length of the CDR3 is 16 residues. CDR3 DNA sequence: TGTGCCAGCAGTTACGCCCCCTCCCCTAGAACCGGGGAGCTGTTTTTT. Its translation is CASSYAPSPRTGELFF.

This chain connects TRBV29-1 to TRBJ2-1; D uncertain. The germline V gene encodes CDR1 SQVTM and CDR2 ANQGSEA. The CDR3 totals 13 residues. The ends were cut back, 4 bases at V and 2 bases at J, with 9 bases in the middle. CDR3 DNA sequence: TGCAGCGTTGGTCTAACCACCTACAATGAGCAGTTCTTC. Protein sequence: CSVGLTTYNEQFF.

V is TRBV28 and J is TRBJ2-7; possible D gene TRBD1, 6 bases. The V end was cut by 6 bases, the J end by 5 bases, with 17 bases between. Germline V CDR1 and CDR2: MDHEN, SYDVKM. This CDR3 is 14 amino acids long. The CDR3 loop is CASSQGQGTDEQYF. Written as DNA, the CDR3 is TGTGCCAGCAGCCAGGGGCAGGGGACGGACGAGCAGTACTTC. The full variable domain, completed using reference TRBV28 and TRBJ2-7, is DVKVTQSSRYLVKRTGEKVFLECVQDMDHENMFWYRQDPGLGLRLIYFSYDVKMKEKGDIPEGYSVSREKKERFSLILESASTNQTSMYLCASSQGQGTDEQYFGPGTRLTVT.

The CDR3 DNA follows: TGTGCCAGCAGCTTACAAGCGGGAGGGCCTAGAAATGAGCAGTTCTTC. It specifies CASSLQAGGPRNEQFF. The chain links TRBV7-3 to TRBJ2-1; TRBD2 matches 10 bases. CDR3 length equals 16 residues. Unmatched junction bases numbered 8, after V lost 2 bases and J lost 7 bases. CDR1 is SGHTA and CDR2 is FQGTGA in the germline V gene.

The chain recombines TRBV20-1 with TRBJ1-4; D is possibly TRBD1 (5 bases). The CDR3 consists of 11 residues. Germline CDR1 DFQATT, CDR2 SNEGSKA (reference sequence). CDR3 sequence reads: CMIRTLEKLFF. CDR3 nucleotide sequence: TGCATGATTAGGACACTTGAAAAACTGTTTTTT.

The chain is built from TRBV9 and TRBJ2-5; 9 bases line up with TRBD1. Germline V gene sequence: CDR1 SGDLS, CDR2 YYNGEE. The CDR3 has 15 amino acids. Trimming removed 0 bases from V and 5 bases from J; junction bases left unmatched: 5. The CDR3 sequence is CASSVDRGLGETQYF. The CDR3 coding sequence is TGTGCCAGCAGCGTAGACAGGGGGCTTGGGGAGACCCAGTACTTC. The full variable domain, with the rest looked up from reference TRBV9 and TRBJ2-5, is DSGVTQTPKHLITATGQRVTLRCSPRSGDLSVYWYQQSLDQGLQFLIQYYNGEERAKGNILERFSAQQFPDLHSELNLSSLELGDSALYFCASSVDRGLGETQYFGPGTRLLVL.

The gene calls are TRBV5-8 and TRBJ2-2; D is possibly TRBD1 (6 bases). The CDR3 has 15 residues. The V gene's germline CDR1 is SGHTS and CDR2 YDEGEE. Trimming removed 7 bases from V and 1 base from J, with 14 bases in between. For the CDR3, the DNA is TGTGCCAGCGTAAGGGACACGCGGAACACCGGGGAGCTGTTTTTT. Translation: CASVRDTRNTGELFF.

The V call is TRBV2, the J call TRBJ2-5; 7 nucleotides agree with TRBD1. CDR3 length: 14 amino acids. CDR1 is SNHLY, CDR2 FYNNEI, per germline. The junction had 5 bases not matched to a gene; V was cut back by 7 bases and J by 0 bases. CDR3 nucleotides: TGTGCCAGCAACCTGGGACAGAACCAAGAGACCCAGTACTTC. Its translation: CASNLGQNQETQYF. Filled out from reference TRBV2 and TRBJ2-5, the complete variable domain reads EPEVTQTPSHQVTQMGQEVILRCVPISNHLYFYWYRQILGQKVEFLVSFYNNEISEKSEIFDDQFSVERPDGSNFTLKIRSTKLEDSAMYFCASNLGQNQETQYFGPGTRLLVL.

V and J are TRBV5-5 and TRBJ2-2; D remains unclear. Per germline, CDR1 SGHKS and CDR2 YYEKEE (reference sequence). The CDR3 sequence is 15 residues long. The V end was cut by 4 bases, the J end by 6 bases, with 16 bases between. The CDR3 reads CASSPDPGAAGELFF. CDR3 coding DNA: TGTGCCAGCAGCCCCGATCCTGGTGCGGCCGGGGAGCTGTTTTTT.

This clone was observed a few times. CDR3 DNA sequence: TGCGCCAGCAGTCCAACCGGGACACCATATCAGCCCCAGCATTTT. Protein sequence: CASSPTGTPYQPQHF. The V and J genes are TRBV5-1 and TRBJ1-5, with D maybe TRBD1 (6 bases). Trimming left V 5 bases short and J 5 bases short, with 17 bases between. CDR1 SGHRS and CDR2 YFSETQ come from the germline V gene. The CDR3 is 15 residues long.

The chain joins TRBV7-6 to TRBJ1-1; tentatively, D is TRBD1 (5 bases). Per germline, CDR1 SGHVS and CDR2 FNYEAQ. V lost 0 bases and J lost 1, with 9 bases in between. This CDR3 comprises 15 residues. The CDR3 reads CASSLAAGKNTEAFF. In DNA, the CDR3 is TGTGCCAGCAGCTTAGCGGCAGGGAAGAACACTGAAGCTTTCTTT.

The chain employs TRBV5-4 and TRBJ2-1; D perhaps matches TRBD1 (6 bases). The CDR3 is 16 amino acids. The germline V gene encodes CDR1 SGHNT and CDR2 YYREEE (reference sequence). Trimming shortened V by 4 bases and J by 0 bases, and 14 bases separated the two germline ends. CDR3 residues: CASSPTRGPSYNEQFF. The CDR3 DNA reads TGTGCCAGCAGCCCGACCAGGGGACCCTCCTACAATGAGCAGTTCTTC.

The CDR3 loop is CASSPRAGLSYNEQFF. CDR3 coding DNA: TGTGCCAGCAGCCCACGGGCAGGGTTGTCCTACAATGAGCAGTTCTTC. The V and J genes are TRBV5-4 and TRBJ2-1; tentatively, D is TRBD1 (5 bases). The length of the CDR3 is 16 residues. Trimming shortened V by 4 bases and J by 1 base, and 15 bases separated the two germline ends. Germline assignment: CDR1 SGHNT and CDR2 YYREEE (reference sequence).

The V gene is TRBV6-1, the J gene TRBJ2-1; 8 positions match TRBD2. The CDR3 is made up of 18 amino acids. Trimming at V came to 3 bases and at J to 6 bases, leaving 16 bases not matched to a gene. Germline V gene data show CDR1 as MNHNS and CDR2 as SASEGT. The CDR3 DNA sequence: TGTGCCAGCAGTGACCCATCAACCGGGACTAGGTTGTCCAATGAGCAGTTCTTC. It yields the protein CASSDPSTGTRLSNEQFF.

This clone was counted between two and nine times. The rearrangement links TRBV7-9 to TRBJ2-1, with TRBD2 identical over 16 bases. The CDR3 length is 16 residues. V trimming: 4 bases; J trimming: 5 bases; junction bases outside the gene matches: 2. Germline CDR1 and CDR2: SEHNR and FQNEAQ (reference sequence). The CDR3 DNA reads TGTGCCAGCAGCTACGGGACTAGCGGGGGGGACAATGAGCAGTTCTTC. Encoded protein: CASSYGTSGGDNEQFF.

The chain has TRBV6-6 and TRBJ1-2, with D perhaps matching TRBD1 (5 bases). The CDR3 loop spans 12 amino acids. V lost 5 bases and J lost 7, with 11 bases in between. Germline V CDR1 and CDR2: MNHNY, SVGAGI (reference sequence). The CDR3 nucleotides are TGTGCCAGCAGTGGGGCGGAGAGTGGCTACACCTTC. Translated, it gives CASSGAESGYTF.

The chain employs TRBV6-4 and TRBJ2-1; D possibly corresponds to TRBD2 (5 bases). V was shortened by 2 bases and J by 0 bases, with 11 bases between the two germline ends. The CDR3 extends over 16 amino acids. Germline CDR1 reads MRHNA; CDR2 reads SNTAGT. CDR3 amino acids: CASSDRTGSSYNEQFF. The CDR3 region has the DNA TGTGCCAGCAGTGACCGGACGGGGAGCTCCTACAATGAGCAGTTCTTC.

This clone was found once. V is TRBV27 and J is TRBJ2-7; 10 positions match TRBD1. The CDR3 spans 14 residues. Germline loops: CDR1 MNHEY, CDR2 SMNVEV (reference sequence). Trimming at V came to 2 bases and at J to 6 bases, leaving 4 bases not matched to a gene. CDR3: CASSLGTGVGEQYF. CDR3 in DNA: TGTGCCAGCAGTTTAGGGACAGGGGTTGGCGAGCAGTACTTC.

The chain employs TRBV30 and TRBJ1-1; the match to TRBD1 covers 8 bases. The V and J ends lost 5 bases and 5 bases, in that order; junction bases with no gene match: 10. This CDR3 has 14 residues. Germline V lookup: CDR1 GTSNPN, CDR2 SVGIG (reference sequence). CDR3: CAWYEGQGTTEAFF. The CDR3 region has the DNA TGTGCCTGGTACGAAGGACAGGGTACGACTGAAGCTTTCTTT.